This note documents a single TCR beta chain sequence. Antigen unknown. This record comes from a study of T cells in Graves' hyperthyroidism and ophthalmopathy. About the research overall: The authors collected peripheral blood at initial diagnosis, before any treatment.

A patient was excluded if there was uncontrolled infection, other autoimmune disease, pregnancy or lactation. The CDR3 runs to 17 residues. Per germline, CDR1 LGHNA and CDR2 YSLEER. With 1 base clipped from V and 0 bases from J, the junction kept 5 bases outside the gene matches. What was amplified from RNA transcripts were TCR beta CDR3 regions. Carried out on the TCR CDR3, a first-round RT-PCR used the HTBI primer set. Each CDR3 protein gets one entry after TCRdb re-called the multiplex PCR reads with MiXCR. The table lists hundreds of thousands of distinct CDR3 sequences, just under 20% of them singletons. The study's findings and limits: The majority of expanded thyroid clonotypes above 0.001 also appeared in blood.

The chain employs TRBV4-3 and TRBJ2-5; 10 nucleotides align to TRBD2. The sequencing input was blood. The clonotype comes from a man in his forties or fifties with Graves' ophthalmopathy. CDR3 sequence: CASSQGRTSGYQETQYF. DNA for the CDR3: TGCGCCAGCAGCCAAGGGAGGACTAGCGGCTACCAAGAGACCCAGTACTTC.